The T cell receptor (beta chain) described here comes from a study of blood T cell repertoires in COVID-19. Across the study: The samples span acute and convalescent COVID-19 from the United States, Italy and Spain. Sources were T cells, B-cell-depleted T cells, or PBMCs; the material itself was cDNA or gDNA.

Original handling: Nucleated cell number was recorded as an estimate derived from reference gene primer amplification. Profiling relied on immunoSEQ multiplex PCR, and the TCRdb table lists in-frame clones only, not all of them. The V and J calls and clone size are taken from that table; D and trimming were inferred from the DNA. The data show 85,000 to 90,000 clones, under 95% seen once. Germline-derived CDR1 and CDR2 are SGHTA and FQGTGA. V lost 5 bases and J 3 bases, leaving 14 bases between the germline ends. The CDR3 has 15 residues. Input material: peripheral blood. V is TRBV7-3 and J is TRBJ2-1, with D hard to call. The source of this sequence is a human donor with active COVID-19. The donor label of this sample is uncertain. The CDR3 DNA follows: TGTGCCAGCAGCCGGCGAGCTAGACGCTACAATGAGCAGTTCTTC. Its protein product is CASSRRARRYNEQFF.